A selection of T cell receptor beta chains follows, all from one sample in a study of PD-1 blockade in classical Hodgkin lymphoma. Profiling relied on immunoSEQ multiplex PCR, and the TCRdb table lists in-frame clones only, not all of them. The profile shows roughly 47,000 clones, around three quarters of them singletons. The sample was peripheral blood mononuclear cells (PBMCs), taken before the second cycle of nivolumab. The receptors stem from a human donor with classical Hodgkin lymphoma. The conserved cysteine and the conserved F or W are not part of the CDR3 here. Not every row has a clone size; where given, it reads once, few, many or a size class.

clone_size: NA
v_call: TRBV9
cdr3_aa: ASSAGRDQPQH

clone_size: NA
v_call: TRBV5-1
cdr3_aa: ASSWYQPRTGVEETQY

clone_size: medium-sized
v_call: TRBV7-9
cdr3_aa: ASSFGSNYGYT

clone_size: NA
v_call: TRBV9
cdr3_aa: ASSDSGREETQY

clone_size: NA
v_call: TRBV6-1
cdr3_aa: ASATTGNQPQH

clone_size: NA
v_call: TRBV5-1
cdr3_aa: ASSSLSEGSNTEAF

clone_size: once
v_call: TRBV11-3
cdr3_aa: ASSLCVGLLEQY

clone_size: NA
v_call: TRBV7-2
cdr3_aa: ASSLALQGAEAF

clone_size: NA
v_call: TRBV15
cdr3_aa: ATSSSRQWREKLF

clone_size: NA
v_call: TRBV2
cdr3_aa: AKQEGYNSPLH

clone_size: NA
v_call: TRBV12-5
cdr3_aa: ASGLVPTSGYNEQF

clone_size: once
v_call: TRBV13
cdr3_aa: ASGYLSGSTDTQY

clone_size: few
v_call: TRBV5-8
cdr3_aa: ASSPWGGQETQY

clone_size: NA
v_call: TRBV11-3
cdr3_aa: ASSPVVGGDTQY

clone_size: NA
v_call: TRBV9
cdr3_aa: ASSRSTDTQY

clone_size: once
v_call: TRBV5-8
cdr3_aa: ASLLLEVYNEQF

clone_size: NA
v_call: TRBV5-1
cdr3_aa: ASSRDGSSYEQY

clone_size: NA
v_call: TRBV5-5
cdr3_aa: ASSWPGVVYEQY

clone_size: few
v_call: TRBV5-1
cdr3_aa: ASRRDGNSPLH

clone_size: NA
v_call: TRBV7-9
cdr3_aa: ASSFSQGAVGGYT

clone_size: NA
v_call: TRBV20-1
cdr3_aa: SASLTYEQY

clone_size: NA
v_call: TRBV7-3
cdr3_aa: ASSSGTSGVGGQF

clone_size: NA
v_call: TRBV27
cdr3_aa: ASSTLQGFERSNQPQH

clone_size: NA
v_call: TRBV6-5
cdr3_aa: ASSYLNVAGYHIQY

clone_size: NA
v_call: TRBV7-8
cdr3_aa: ASSPGTGGGGETQY

clone_size: NA
v_call: TRBV7-9
cdr3_aa: ASSSGNRYGYT

clone_size: NA
v_call: TRBV5-1
cdr3_aa: ASSSGGISGEQY

clone_size: NA
v_call: TRBV19
cdr3_aa: ASSLLQGSGELF

clone_size: NA
v_call: TRBV4-2
cdr3_aa: ASTHLGAGTGSSYGYT

clone_size: NA
v_call: TRBV7-8
cdr3_aa: ASSQLQNEQF

clone_size: NA
v_call: TRBV5-1
cdr3_aa: ASSSFGITGAMNTEAF

clone_size: NA
v_call: TRBV10-1
cdr3_aa: ASSELAGGPGTGELF

clone_size: few
v_call: TRBV5-4
cdr3_aa: ASSLKGIYGYT

clone_size: NA
v_call: TRBV30
cdr3_aa: AWSVDNSPLH

clone_size: few
v_call: TRBV7-9
cdr3_aa: ASSPHQGQEKLF

clone_size: NA
v_call: TRBV19
cdr3_aa: ASSMGLAGVIQETQY

clone_size: NA
v_call: TRBV5-4
cdr3_aa: ASSLYGGGAPREQY

clone_size: NA
v_call: TRBV27
cdr3_aa: ASSLSPGTDTQY

clone_size: NA
v_call: TRBV10-3
cdr3_aa: ALTGLGNEQF

clone_size: few
v_call: TRBV7-6
cdr3_aa: ASSFVSGTSTDTQY

clone_size: NA
v_call: TRBV29-1
cdr3_aa: SVERGGAKNIQY

clone_size: NA
v_call: TRBV11-1
cdr3_aa: ASSLLAVRGEAF

clone_size: NA
v_call: TRBV6-5
cdr3_aa: ASRRPATGNYGYT

clone_size: NA
v_call: TRBV19
cdr3_aa: ASSIVEGTSQPQH

clone_size: few
v_call: TRBV19
cdr3_aa: ASHPSQGQYNTEAF

clone_size: NA
v_call: TRBV28
cdr3_aa: ASSLSGRGPQH

clone_size: NA
v_call: TRBV4-3
cdr3_aa: ASSLGLAGAPPYNEQF

clone_size: NA
v_call: TRBV5-4
cdr3_aa: ASSPLEAGPPYEQY

clone_size: few
v_call: TRBV27
cdr3_aa: ASSQYSGRASNEQF

clone_size: few
v_call: TRBV5-1
cdr3_aa: ASSLGVDPGEQY

clone_size: NA
v_call: TRBV7-9
cdr3_aa: ASSPRDRGGEQF

clone_size: once
v_call: TRBV7-2
cdr3_aa: ASPPGTVNTEAF